The source of this T cell receptor (beta chain) is a study of graft-versus-host responses after intestinal transplantation. Study observations and caveats: There were GvH clones found in recipient marrow, and some of them appeared first in ileum or blood.

For this clone: Its antigen is as yet unknown.

V trimming: 4 bases; J trimming: 0 bases; junction bases outside the gene matches: 13. The V gene's germline CDR1 is SGDLS and CDR2 YYNGEE. This CDR3 contains 17 residues. Produced via immunoSEQ multiplex PCR; TCRdb's table is partial and in-frame only. The sample yields roughly 17,000 clones, approximately 89% seen once. The TCR comes from a human patient who received an intestinal transplant, so some T cells may come from the graft donor. This specimen consisted of bone marrow, obtained 120 to 130 days after transplant. The rearrangement uses TRBV9 and TRBJ2-7; 7 bases agree with TRBD2. The CDR3 here is CASSPLMDGGGSYEQYF. DNA for the CDR3: TGTGCCAGCAGCCCCCTCATGGATGGGGGGGGCTCCTACGAGCAGTACTTC. Full variable domain (missing parts from reference TRBV9 and TRBJ2-7): DSGVTQTPKHLITATGQRVTLRCSPRSGDLSVYWYQQSLDQGLQFLIQYYNGEERAKGNILERFSAQQFPDLHSELNLSSLELGDSALYFCASSPLMDGGGSYEQYFGPGTRLTVT.